One and the same sample provided the 13 T cell receptor beta chains below, sequenced in a study of identical twins. TCRdb reprocessed the 5' RACE reads via MiXCR and lists one record per CDR3 protein. The sample contains fewer than 250,000 distinct CDR3 sequences, about a tenth of which appear only once. Sample: memory (CD45RO+) T cells sorted from blood. These receptors all come from a woman younger than 35 in good health.

This clonotype was recorded many times. V is TRBV20-1 and J is TRBJ2-7; either TRBD1 or TRBD2 may fit D (5 bases each). Germline V CDR1 and CDR2: DFQATT, SNEGSKA (reference sequence). The CDR3 is 13 amino acids. The V end was cut by 6 bases, the J end by 6 bases, with 18 bases between. The CDR3 DNA reads TGCAGTGCCAACCGGGACCCCACCCCCGAGCAGTACTTC. Translation: CSANRDPTPEQYF.

J is TRBJ2-5 and V is TRBV14, with 8 bases aligning to TRBD2. The CDR3 has 18 residues. CDR1 and CDR2 from the germline V gene are SGHDN and FVKESK. Trimming removed 5 bases from V and 3 bases from J; junction bases left unmatched: 17. In DNA form, the CDR3 reads TGTGCCAGCAGCGGCAGAGTAGCGGGATCCGTTTGGGAAGAGACCCAGTACTTC. Translating it yields CASSGRVAGSVWEETQYF.

This clonotype has a handful of counts. The rearrangement joins TRBV20-1 to TRBJ2-5; D gene ambiguous. The CDR3 contains 12 residues. Germline CDR1 reads DFQATT; CDR2 reads SNEGSKA (reference sequence). The germline V and J ends were trimmed by 3 bases and 2 bases, with 7 bases remaining between them. The DNA for the CDR3 is TGCAGTGCTAGTCTAGAGCAAGAGACCCAGTACTTC. It encodes CSASLEQETQYF.

In its sample, this clonotype was seen many times. V usage is TRBV6-5 and J usage is TRBJ1-5, with unresolved D. This CDR3 is built from 15 residues. Between the trimmed V and J ends, which lost 2 bases and 0 bases, there was a span of 8 bases. The germline V gene has CDR1 MNHEY and CDR2 SVGAGI. The CDR3 spells CASSYGSLSNQPQHF. The DNA for the CDR3 is TGTGCCAGCAGTTACGGTAGCCTTAGCAATCAGCCCCAGCATTTT.

The sample holds a few counts of this clonotype. The V gene is TRBV5-1, the J gene TRBJ2-1; D gene ambiguous. Germline-derived CDR1 and CDR2 are SGHRS and YFSETQ. CDR3 length equals 15 residues. V lost 1 base, J lost 0 bases, and 8 bases lay in between. The chain's CDR3 is CASSLIGSSYNEQFF. CDR3 bases: TGCGCCAGCAGCTTGATTGGCAGCTCCTACAATGAGCAGTTCTTC.

Ten or more counts support this clonotype. This chain uses TRBV5-1 with TRBJ2-2; maybe TRBD1 (6 bases). Between the trimmed V and J ends, which lost 0 bases and 6 bases, there was a span of 15 bases. This CDR3 spans 16 amino acids. Germline-derived CDR1 and CDR2 are SGHRS and YFSETQ. In nucleotides, the CDR3 is TGCGCCAGCAGCTTGGTTCAGGGGAGTGTTGCCGGGGAGCTGTTTTTT. It specifies CASSLVQGSVAGELFF.

The sample holds a few counts of this clonotype. V gene TRBV3-1 combines with J gene TRBJ2-1; 8 nucleotides align to TRBD2. The junction had 9 bases not matched to a gene; V was cut back by 4 bases and J by 4 bases. Germline CDR1 and CDR2: LGHDT and YNNKEL (reference sequence). This CDR3 is 16 amino acids long. CDR3 residues: CASSRPYSGGYNEQFF. For the CDR3, the DNA is TGTGCCAGCAGCCGACCCTACAGCGGGGGTTACAATGAGCAGTTCTTC.

This clonotype was counted a few times. The chain has TRBV20-1 and TRBJ2-3, with a weak D call TRBD2 (5 bases). Trimming cost V 3 bases and J 1 base, with 14 bases left between them. The CDR3 loop spans 15 amino acids. Germline CDR1 is DFQATT and CDR2 is SNEGSKA (reference sequence). CDR3 amino acids: CSARPAGRGTDTQYF. CDR3 sequence (DNA): TGCAGTGCTAGGCCCGCTGGGCGGGGCACAGATACGCAGTATTTT.

This clonotype was counted between two and nine times. The genes are TRBV20-1 and TRBJ1-2, with a possible D match to TRBD1 (6 bases). Germline values: CDR1 DFQATT, CDR2 SNEGSKA (reference sequence). This CDR3 has 13 residues. V dropped 0 bases and J dropped 4 bases, with 9 bases sitting between them. CDR3 DNA sequence: TGCAGTGCTAGAGAGGGGACACTCTATGGCTACACCTTC. Translation: CSAREGTLYGYTF.

The V call is TRBV5-1, the J call TRBJ2-2; 12 bases fit TRBD1. The CDR3 contains 16 residues. J gave up 5 bases and V 7 bases, and 9 bases lay outside the gene matches. The V gene's germline CDR1 is SGHRS and CDR2 YFSETQ. The CDR3 bases are TGCGCCAGCCGAAAGGGGACAGGGGGCTTAACCGGGGAGCTGTTTTTT. Its protein product is CASRKGTGGLTGELFF.

This rearrangement joins TRBV20-1 to TRBJ2-1; 7 bases align to TRBD2. Germline CDR1 is DFQATT and CDR2 is SNEGSKA (reference sequence). The CDR3 totals 14 residues. V gave up 3 bases and J gave up 7 bases; unmatched junction bases: 9. CDR3 amino acids: CSARPSGTRNEQFF. Written as DNA, the CDR3 is TGCAGTGCTAGGCCTAGCGGTACTCGTAATGAGCAGTTCTTC.

Only a few counts were recorded for this clonotype. This chain connects TRBV27 to TRBJ2-2; no firm D call. Germline V gives CDR1 MNHEY, CDR2 SMNVEV (reference sequence). The CDR3 length is 15 residues. The germline V and J ends were trimmed by 2 bases and 7 bases, with 14 bases remaining between them. CDR3 protein: CASSLRPEIIGELFF. CDR3 nucleotide sequence: TGTGCCAGCAGTTTACGCCCAGAGATAATCGGGGAGCTGTTTTTT.

This clonotype was detected a few times. The chain joins TRBV11-2 to TRBJ2-1; 9 nucleotides match TRBD2. CDR3 length: 21 residues. Germline CDR1 reads SGHAT; CDR2 reads FQNNGV. V gave up 1 base and J gave up 2 bases; unmatched junction bases: 18. The CDR3 DNA reads as TGTGCCAGCAGCTTAGTAGGTGGCGGGGGGGCCATCCAACAGGCCTACAATGAGCAGTTCTTC. It codes for CASSLVGGGGAIQQAYNEQFF.